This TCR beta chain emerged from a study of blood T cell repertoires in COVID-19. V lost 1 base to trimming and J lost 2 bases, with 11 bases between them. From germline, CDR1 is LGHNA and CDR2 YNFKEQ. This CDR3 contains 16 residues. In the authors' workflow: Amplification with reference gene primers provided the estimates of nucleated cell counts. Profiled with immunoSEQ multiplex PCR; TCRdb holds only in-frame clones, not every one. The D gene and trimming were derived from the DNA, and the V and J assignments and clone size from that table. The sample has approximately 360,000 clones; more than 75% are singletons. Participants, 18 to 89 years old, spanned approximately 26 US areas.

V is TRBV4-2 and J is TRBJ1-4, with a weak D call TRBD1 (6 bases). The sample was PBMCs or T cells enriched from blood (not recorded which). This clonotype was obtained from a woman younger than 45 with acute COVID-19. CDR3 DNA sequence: TGTGCCAGCAGCCAAGGGCAGGGGAAGACTAATGAAAAACTGTTTTTT. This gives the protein CASSQGQGKTNEKLFF.